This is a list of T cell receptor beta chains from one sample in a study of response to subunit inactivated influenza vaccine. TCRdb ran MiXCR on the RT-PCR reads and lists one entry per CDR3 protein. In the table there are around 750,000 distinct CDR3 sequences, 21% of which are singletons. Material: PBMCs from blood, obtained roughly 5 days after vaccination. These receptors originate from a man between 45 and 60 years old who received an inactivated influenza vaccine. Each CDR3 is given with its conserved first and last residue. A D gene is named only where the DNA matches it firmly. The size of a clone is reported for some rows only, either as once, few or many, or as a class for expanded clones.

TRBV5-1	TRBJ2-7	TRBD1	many	CASSLTGVNPYEQYF	TGCGCCAGCAGCTTGACAGGGGTTAACCCCTACGAGCAGTACTTC
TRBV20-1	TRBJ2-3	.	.	CSARERGEDTQYF	TGCAGTGCTAGAGAGAGGGGTGAAGATACGCAGTATTTT
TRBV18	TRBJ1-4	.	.	CASSPPGSEKLFF	TGTGCCAGCTCACCACCGGGGAGTGAAAAACTGTTTTTT
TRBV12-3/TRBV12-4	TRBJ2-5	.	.	CASSPGAIRETQYF	TGTGCCAGCAGCCCGGGGGCAATAAGGGAGACCCAGTACTTC
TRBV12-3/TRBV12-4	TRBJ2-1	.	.	CASRGGQWASNEQFF	TGTGCCAGCAGGGGGGGACAGTGGGCCTCGAATGAGCAGTTCTTC
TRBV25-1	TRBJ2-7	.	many	CASRPAGSYEQYF	TGTGCCAGCAGGCCGGCCGGCTCCTACGAGCAGTACTTC
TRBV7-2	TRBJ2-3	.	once	CASSVRYGGADTQYF	TGTGCCAGCAGCGTCCGGTATGGGGGCGCAGATACGCAGTATTTT
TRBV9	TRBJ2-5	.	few	CASSVDGGETQYF	TGTGCCAGCAGCGTAGATGGTGGGGAGACCCAGTACTTC
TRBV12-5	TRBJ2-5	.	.	CASGFGREETQYF	TGTGCTAGTGGTTTTGGCAGAGAAGAGACCCAGTACTTC
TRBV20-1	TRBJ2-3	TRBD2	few	CSARSGSGGDTQYF	TGCAGTGCCCGTAGCGGGAGTGGTGGAGATACGCAGTATTTT
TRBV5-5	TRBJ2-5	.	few	CASSLSTVEETQYF	TGTGCCAGCAGCTTGAGCACAGTAGAAGAGACCCAGTACTTC
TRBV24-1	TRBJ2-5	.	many	CATSAATGDQETQYF	TGTGCCACCAGTGCCGCGACAGGAGATCAAGAGACCCAGTACTTC
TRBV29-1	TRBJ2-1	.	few	CSVERRYSYNEQFF	TGCAGCGTTGAACGGCGATACTCCTACAATGAGCAGTTCTTC
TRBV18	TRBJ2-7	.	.	CASSPGKPTVQYF	TGTGCCAGCTCACCAGGGAAACCTACGGTGCAGTACTTC
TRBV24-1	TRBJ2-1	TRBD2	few	CATSDLAGGVDEQFF	TGTGCCACCAGTGATTTAGCGGGGGGGGTCGATGAGCAGTTCTTC
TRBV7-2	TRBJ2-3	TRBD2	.	CASSFAGDPDTQYF	TGTGCCAGCAGCTTCGCGGGAGACCCAGATACGCAGTATTTT
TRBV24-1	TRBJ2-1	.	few	CATSDLERAPYNEQFF	TGTGCCACCAGTGATTTGGAACGGGCGCCCTACAATGAGCAGTTCTTC
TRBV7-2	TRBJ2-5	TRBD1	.	CASSFGTESGTQYF	TGTGCCAGCAGCTTCGGGACAGAATCTGGGACCCAGTACTTC
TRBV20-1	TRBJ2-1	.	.	CSAPRRNEQFF	TGCAGTGCTCCGAGGCGGAATGAGCAGTTCTTC
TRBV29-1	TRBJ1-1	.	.	CSVGEGSLTREAFF	TGCAGCGTTGGTGAGGGTTCCTTAACAAGGGAAGCTTTCTTT
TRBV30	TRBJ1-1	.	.	CAWSRSGTAEAFF	TGTGCCTGGAGTCGATCCGGGACCGCGGAAGCTTTCTTT
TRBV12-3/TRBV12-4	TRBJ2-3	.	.	CASRLIPDTQYF	TGTGCCAGCAGGTTGATCCCAGATACGCAGTATTTT
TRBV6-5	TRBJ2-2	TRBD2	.	CASSYGLAGAAGELFF	TGTGCCAGCAGTTACGGACTAGCGGGAGCAGCCGGGGAGCTGTTTTTT
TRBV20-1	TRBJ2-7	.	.	CSASGRGAGKQYF	TGCAGTGCTAGCGGCAGGGGTGCTGGGAAGCAGTACTTC
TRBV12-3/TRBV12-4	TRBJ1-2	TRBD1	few	CASRFSGRGDYGYTF	TGTGCCAGCAGATTTTCGGGCAGGGGGGACTATGGCTACACCTTC
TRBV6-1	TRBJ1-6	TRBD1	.	CASRGQGGSYNSPLHF	TGTGCCAGCAGAGGACAGGGGGGATCCTATAATTCACCCCTCCACTTT
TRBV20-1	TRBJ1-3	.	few	CSASVDSGNTIYF	TGCAGTGCTAGTGTAGACTCTGGAAACACCATATATTTT
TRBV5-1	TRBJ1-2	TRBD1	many	CASSLRGGGPDGYTF	TGCGCCAGCAGCCTGAGAGGGGGCGGTCCCGATGGCTACACCTTC